These T cell receptor beta chains were read from a single sample in a study of blood T cell repertoires in COVID-19. TCRdb's copy holds only in-frame clones and misses some; the assay was immunoSEQ multiplex PCR. The sample lists approximately 500,000 clones; 89% were seen once. The sequenced material came from peripheral blood. The receptors shown here come from a man in his late teens or twenties with COVID-19, enrolled during active disease. Each CDR3 is given with its conserved first and last residue. D genes are given only for firm matches. Clone size is stated in some rows and not others, as once, few, many or a class when expanded.

J gene	V gene	clone size	D gene	CDR3 DNA	CDR3 protein
TRBJ1-1	TRBV2	NA	NA	TGTGCCAGCAGTGAGGGATGGGGCCCCAACACTGAAGCTTTCTTT	CASSEGWGPNTEAFF
TRBJ2-7	TRBV5-5	NA	TRBD1	TGTGCCAGCAGCACGACAGGGATTCGCGCTTACGAGCAGTACTTC	CASSTTGIRAYEQYF
TRBJ2-1	TRBV27	NA	NA	TGTGCCAGCAGTTTATCGAGGGGGTTCAATGAGCAGTTCTTC	CASSLSRGFNEQFF
TRBJ2-2	TRBV27	NA	NA	TGTGCCAGCAGTGCCAAACAGGGTTACACCGGGGAGCTGTTTTTT	CASSAKQGYTGELFF
TRBJ2-7	TRBV7-9	NA	NA	TGTGCCAGCAGCTTAACCGGTAACGAGCAGTACTTC	CASSLTGNEQYF
TRBJ2-7	TRBV12-3/TRBV12-4	once	NA	TGTGCCAGCGGGGAGGGGGGCTCCTACGAGCAGTACTTC	CASGEGGSYEQYF
TRBJ1-1	TRBV5-1	NA	TRBD1	TGCGCCAGCAGCAATCTGGGACAGGGGGTGAACACTGAAGCTTTCTTT	CASSNLGQGVNTEAFF
TRBJ1-4	TRBV16	NA	NA	TGTGCCAGCAGCCAATCTGTATCCCTGGACAGCCTAGAAAAACTGTTTTTT	CASSQSVSLDSLEKLFF
TRBJ2-2	TRBV3-1/TRBV3-2	NA	TRBD2	TGTGCCAGCAGCCAAGGACTAGCGGGCGTCACCGGGGAGCTGTTTTTT	CASSQGLAGVTGELFF
TRBJ1-6	TRBV19	NA	TRBD1	TGTGCCAGTAGTATCTCGACAGGGAGTATTTCACCCCTCCACTTT	CASSISTGSISPLHF
TRBJ2-5	TRBV3-1/TRBV3-2	NA	TRBD2	TGTGCCAGCAGCCAGGGACTAGCGGGGTGGGAGACCCAGTACTTC	CASSQGLAGWETQYF
TRBJ1-1	TRBV13	NA	TRBD1	TGTGCCAGCAGCTTAGGGGGGATTTCACAGGGGCGGACTGAAGCTTTCTTT	CASSLGGISQGRTEAFF
TRBJ2-7	TRBV18	NA	TRBD1	TGTGCCAGCACCTCGGGACAGGGGGACCCCAATCTCGCCGACGAGCAGTACTTC	CASTSGQGDPNLADEQYF
TRBJ2-7	TRBV5-1	NA	NA	TGCGCCAGCAGCTTGGCTACAGGCCTTACAAACTACGAGCAGTACTTC	CASSLATGLTNYEQYF
TRBJ1-4	TRBV24-1	NA	NA	TGTGCCACTTCGGCTAGATCGGGAAAACTGTTTTTT	CATSARSGKLFF
TRBJ1-2	TRBV14	NA	TRBD1	TGTGCCAGCAGCCAAAGGGACAGAAAATCTAACTATGGCTACACCTTC	CASSQRDRKSNYGYTF
TRBJ2-7	TRBV6-5	NA	TRBD1	TGTGCCAGCAGTTACGGCGGGACAGGTCCGTCCTACGAGCAGTACTTC	CASSYGGTGPSYEQYF
TRBJ1-5	TRBV27	NA	NA	TGTGCCAGCAGTTGGTATGGGGCAAATCAGCCCCAGCATTTT	CASSWYGANQPQHF
TRBJ2-1	TRBV19	NA	TRBD2	TGTGCCAGTAGTCCCTGGACTAGCGGGGTGAATGAGCAGTTCTTC	CASSPWTSGVNEQFF
TRBJ2-3	TRBV28	NA	TRBD1	TGTGCCAGCACCGAAAACCAGGGGGCAGATACGCAGTATTTT	CASTENQGADTQYF
TRBJ2-7	TRBV2	NA	TRBD2	TGTGCCAGCTGGACTAGCGGCTCCTACGAGCAGTACTTC	CASWTSGSYEQYF
TRBJ1-2	TRBV19	NA	NA	TGTGCCAGTAGTTCCACCCCAGGGAGGGATGTCTATGGCTACACCTTC	CASSSTPGRDVYGYTF